This T cell receptor (beta chain) was identified in a study of T cell changes during pregnancy in multiple sclerosis. This clone was counted only a few times. Profiled with immunoSEQ multiplex PCR; TCRdb holds only in-frame clones, not every one. This table has about 87,000 clones, 93% appearing once. The sequenced sample was peripheral blood, obtained in the third trimester of pregnancy. This clonotype was obtained from a female donor in good health, enrolled as a control in a pregnancy study.

In DNA form, the CDR3 reads TGTGCCAGCAGCTATACAGGGACCACTGAAGCTTTCTTT. Residues: CASSYTGTTEAFF. The J gene is TRBJ1-1, the V gene TRBV5-4; D is possibly TRBD1 (6 bases). V lost 3 bases, J lost 4 bases, and 10 bases lay in between. The length of the CDR3 is 13 residues. Germline CDR1 and CDR2: SGHNT and YYREEE (reference sequence).